This note documents a single TCR beta chain sequence. Its target is not known. Given the absence of the conserved phenylalanine or tryptophan at the CDR3 end, a read error is likely. CDR3 length equals 15 residues. V dropped 3 bases and J dropped 6 bases, with 17 bases sitting between them. This sample is drawn from a study of T cells after yellow fever vaccination. Overall study: Fractions with few cells were prepared using SMART-Seq v4 Ultra Low Input. Overall study findings and caveats: The study found a weaker secondary response that peaked faster, day 5 versus 15. Highly abundant clonotypes carried over from the bulk population could end up in FACS-sorted repertoires as contaminants.

Synthesis of TCR cDNA relied on 5'RACE template switching, which attached a universal primer site and UMIs. In TCRdb, the 5' RACE reads were re-called with MiXCR into one record per CDR3 protein. This sample has some 600,000 distinct CDR3 sequences; 9% to 15% occur once, and the top ten carry 14% to 15%. This TCR came from a man aged 25 to 40 who received the YFV17D yellow fever vaccine. Specimen: PBMCs, collected on the day of the yellow fever booster vaccination. The chain recombines TRBV12-3 or TRBV12-4 with TRBJ1-1; perhaps TRBD1 as D (5 bases). The CDR3 loop reads CASSLFLGMGAEAFS. The DNA of the CDR3 is TGTGCCAGCAGTTTGTTTCTTGGGATGGGGGCTGAAGCTTTCTCT.